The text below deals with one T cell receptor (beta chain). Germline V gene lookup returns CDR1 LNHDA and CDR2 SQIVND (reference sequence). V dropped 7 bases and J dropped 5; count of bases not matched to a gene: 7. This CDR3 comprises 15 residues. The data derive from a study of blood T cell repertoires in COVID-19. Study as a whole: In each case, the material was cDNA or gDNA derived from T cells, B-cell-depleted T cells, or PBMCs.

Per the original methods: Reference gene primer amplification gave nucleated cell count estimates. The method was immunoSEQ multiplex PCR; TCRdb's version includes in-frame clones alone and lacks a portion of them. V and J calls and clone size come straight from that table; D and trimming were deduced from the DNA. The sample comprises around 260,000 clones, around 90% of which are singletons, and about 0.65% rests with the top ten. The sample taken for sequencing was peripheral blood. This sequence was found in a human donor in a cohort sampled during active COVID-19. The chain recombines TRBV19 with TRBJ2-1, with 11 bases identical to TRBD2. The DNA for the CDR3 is TGTGCCAGTAAAGGGGCTAGCGGGGGGAACAATGAGCAGTTCTTC. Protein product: CASKGASGGNNEQFF.